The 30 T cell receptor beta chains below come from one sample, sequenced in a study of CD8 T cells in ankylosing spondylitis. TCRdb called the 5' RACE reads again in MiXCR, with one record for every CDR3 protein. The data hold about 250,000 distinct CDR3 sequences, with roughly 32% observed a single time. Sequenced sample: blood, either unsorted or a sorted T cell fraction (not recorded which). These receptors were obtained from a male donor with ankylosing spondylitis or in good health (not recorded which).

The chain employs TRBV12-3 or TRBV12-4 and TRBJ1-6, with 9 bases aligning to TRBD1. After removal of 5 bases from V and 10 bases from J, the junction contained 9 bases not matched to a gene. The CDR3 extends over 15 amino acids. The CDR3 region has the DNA TGTGCCAGCAGTCCGGCGGACAGGGGCAAATCACCCCTCCACTTT. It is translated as CASSPADRGKSPLHF.

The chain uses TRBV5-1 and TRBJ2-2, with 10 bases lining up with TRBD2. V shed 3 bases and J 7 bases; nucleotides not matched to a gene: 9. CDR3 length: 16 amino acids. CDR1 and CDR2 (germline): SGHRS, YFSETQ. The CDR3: CASSYAGLAKGGELFF. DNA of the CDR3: TGCGCCAGCAGCTACGCGGGACTAGCGAAGGGCGGGGAGCTGTTTTTT.

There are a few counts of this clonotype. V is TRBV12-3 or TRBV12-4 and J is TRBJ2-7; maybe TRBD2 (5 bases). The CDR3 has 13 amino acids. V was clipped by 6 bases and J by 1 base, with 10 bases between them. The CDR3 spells CASRPTGSYEQYF. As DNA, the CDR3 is TGTGCCAGCAGACCGACGGGATCCTACGAGCAGTACTTC.

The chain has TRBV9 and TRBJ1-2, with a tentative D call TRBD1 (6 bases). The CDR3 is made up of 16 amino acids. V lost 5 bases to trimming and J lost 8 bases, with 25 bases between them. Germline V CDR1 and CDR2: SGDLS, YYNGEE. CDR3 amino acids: CASSPVGQGPPWGYTF. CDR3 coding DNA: TGTGCCAGCAGTCCAGTGGGGCAGGGGCCCCCTTGGGGCTACACCTTC. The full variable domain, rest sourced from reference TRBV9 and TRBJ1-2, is DSGVTQTPKHLITATGQRVTLRCSPRSGDLSVYWYQQSLDQGLQFLIQYYNGEERAKGNILERFSAQQFPDLHSELNLSSLELGDSALYFCASSPVGQGPPWGYTFGSGTRLTVV.

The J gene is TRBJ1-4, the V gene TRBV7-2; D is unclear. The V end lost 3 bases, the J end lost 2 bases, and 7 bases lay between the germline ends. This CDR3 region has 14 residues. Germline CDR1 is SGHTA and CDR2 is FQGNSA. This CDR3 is CASSLWQTNEKLFF. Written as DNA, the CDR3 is TGTGCCAGCAGCTTGTGGCAGACTAATGAAAAACTGTTTTTT.

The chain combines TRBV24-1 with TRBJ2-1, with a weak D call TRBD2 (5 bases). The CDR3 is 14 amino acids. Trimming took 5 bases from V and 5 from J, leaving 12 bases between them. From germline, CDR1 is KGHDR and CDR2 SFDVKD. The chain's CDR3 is CATSATGWHNEQFF. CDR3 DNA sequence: TGTGCCACCAGTGCAACGGGGTGGCACAATGAGCAGTTCTTC.

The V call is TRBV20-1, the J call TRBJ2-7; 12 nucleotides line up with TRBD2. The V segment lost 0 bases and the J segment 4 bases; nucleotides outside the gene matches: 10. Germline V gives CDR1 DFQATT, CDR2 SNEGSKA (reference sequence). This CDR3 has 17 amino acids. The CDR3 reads CSARDFPGLAGGYEQYF. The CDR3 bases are TGCAGTGCTAGAGATTTTCCTGGGCTAGCGGGGGGGTACGAGCAGTACTTC.

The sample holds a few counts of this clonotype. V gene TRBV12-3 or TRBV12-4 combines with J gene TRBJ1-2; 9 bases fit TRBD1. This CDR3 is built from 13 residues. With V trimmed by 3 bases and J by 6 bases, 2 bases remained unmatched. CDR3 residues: CASSLGQGHGYTF. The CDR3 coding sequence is TGTGCCAGCAGTTTGGGACAGGGTCATGGCTACACCTTC.

The CDR3 spells CAISEPRTIAGELFF. The CDR3, as DNA: TGTGCCATCAGTGAGCCGAGGACTATAGCCGGGGAGCTGTTTTTT. V and J are TRBV10-3 and TRBJ2-2; TRBD2 might be the D (6 bases). This CDR3 comprises 15 residues. Looked up from germline, CDR1 is ENHRY and CDR2 is SYGVKD. V shed 2 bases and J shed 6 bases, with 13 bases lying between them.

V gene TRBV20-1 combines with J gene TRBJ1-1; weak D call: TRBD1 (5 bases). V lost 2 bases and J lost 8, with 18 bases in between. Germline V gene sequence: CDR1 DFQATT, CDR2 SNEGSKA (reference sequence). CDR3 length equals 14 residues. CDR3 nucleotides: TGCAGTGCTAGAACCCGCGGCCTGACAGCCGAAGCTTTCTTT. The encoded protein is CSARTRGLTAEAFF.

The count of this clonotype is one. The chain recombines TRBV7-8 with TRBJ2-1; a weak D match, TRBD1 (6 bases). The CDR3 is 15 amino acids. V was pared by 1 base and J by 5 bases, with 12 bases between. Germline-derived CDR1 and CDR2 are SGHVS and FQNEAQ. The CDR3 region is CASSLGTGIHNEQFF. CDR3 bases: TGTGCCAGCAGCTTAGGCACAGGGATCCACAATGAGCAGTTCTTC.

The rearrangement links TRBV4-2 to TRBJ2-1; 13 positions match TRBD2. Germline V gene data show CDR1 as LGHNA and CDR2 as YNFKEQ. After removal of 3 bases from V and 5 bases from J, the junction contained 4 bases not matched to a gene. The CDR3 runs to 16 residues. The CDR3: CASSHPGLAGDNEQFF. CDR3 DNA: TGTGCCAGCAGCCACCCCGGACTAGCGGGGGACAATGAGCAGTTCTTC.

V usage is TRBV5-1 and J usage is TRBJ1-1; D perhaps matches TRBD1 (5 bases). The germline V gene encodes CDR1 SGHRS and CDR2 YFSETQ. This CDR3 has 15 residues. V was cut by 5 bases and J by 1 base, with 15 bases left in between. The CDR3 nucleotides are TGCGCCAGCAGGGCCCTGGGAGGGGAGAACACTGAAGCTTTCTTT. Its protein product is CASRALGGENTEAFF. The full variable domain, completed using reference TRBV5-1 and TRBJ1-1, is KAGVTQTPRYLIKTRGQQVTLSCSPISGHRSVSWYQQTPGQGLQFLFEYFSETQRNKGNFPGRFSGRQFSNSRSEMNVSTLELGDSALYLCASRALGGENTEAFFGQGTRLTVV.

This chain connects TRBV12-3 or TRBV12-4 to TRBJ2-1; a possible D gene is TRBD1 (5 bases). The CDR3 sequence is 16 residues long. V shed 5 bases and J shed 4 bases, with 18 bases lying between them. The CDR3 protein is CASSPNLGRAYNEQFF. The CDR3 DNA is TGTGCCAGCAGTCCCAACCTTGGCAGGGCTTACAATGAGCAGTTCTTC.

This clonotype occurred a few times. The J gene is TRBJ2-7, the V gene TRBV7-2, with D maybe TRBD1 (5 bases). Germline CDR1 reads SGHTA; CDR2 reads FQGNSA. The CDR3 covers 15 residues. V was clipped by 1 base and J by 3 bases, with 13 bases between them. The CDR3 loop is CASSLELAGNYEQYF. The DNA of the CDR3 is TGTGCCAGCAGCTTAGAGTTGGCAGGGAACTACGAGCAGTACTTC. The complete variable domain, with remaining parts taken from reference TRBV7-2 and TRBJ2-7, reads GAGVSQSPSNKVTEKGKDVELRCDPISGHTALYWYRQSLGQGLEFLIYFQGNSAPDKSGLPSDRFSAERTGGSVSTLTIQRTQQEDSAVYLCASSLELAGNYEQYFGPGTRLTVT.

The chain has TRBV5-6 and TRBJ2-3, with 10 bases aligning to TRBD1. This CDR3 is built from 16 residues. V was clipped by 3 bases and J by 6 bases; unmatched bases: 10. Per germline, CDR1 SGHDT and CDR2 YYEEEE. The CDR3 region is CASSWDGTGVTDTQYF. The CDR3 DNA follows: TGTGCCAGCAGCTGGGATGGGACAGGGGTAACGGATACGCAGTATTTT.

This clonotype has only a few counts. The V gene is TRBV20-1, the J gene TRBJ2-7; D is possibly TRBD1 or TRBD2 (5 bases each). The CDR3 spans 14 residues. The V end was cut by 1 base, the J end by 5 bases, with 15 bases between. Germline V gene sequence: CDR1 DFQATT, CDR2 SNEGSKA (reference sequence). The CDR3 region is CSARVRGRGDEQYF. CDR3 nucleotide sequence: TGCAGTGCTAGAGTGAGGGGCCGGGGAGACGAGCAGTACTTC.

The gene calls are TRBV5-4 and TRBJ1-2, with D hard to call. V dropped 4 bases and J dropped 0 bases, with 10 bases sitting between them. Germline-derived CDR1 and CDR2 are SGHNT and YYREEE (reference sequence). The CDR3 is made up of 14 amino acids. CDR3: CASSLWSTNYGYTF. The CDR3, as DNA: TGTGCCAGCAGCCTGTGGTCTACTAACTATGGCTACACCTTC.

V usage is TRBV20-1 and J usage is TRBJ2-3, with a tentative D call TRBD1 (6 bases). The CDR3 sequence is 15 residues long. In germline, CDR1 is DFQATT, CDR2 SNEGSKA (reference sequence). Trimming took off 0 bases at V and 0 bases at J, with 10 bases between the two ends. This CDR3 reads CSARDAGESTDTQYF. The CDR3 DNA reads TGCAGTGCTAGAGACGCAGGGGAAAGCACAGATACGCAGTATTTT.

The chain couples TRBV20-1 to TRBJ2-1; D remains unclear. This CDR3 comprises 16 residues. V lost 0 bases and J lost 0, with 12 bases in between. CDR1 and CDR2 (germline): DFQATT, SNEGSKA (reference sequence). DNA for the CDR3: TGCAGTGCTAGAGAAGCCGGAAGGAGCTCCTACAATGAGCAGTTCTTC. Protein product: CSAREAGRSSYNEQFF.

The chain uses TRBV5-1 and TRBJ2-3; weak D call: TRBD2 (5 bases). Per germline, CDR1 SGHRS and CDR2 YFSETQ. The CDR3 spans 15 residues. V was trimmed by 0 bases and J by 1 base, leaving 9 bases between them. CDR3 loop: CASSLVGVGTDTQYF. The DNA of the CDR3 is TGCGCCAGCAGCTTGGTGGGAGTCGGCACAGATACGCAGTATTTT.

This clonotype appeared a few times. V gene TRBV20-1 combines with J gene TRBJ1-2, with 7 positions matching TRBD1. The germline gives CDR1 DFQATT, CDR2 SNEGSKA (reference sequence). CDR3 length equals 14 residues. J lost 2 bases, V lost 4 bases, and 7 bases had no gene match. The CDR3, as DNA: TGCAGTGCTATGGCTAGGGGACAGAACTATGGCTACACCTTC. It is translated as CSAMARGQNYGYTF.

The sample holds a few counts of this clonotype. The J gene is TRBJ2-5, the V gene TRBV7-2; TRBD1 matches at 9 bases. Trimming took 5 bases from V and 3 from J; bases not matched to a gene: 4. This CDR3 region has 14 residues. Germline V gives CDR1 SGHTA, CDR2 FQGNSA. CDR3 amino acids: CASSTRTGEETQYF. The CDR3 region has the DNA TGTGCCAGCAGCACCCGGACAGGGGAAGAGACCCAGTACTTC.

The CDR3 loop is CASSYTGTDTDTQYF. CDR3 sequence (DNA): TGTGCCAGCAGTTATACCGGGACAGATACAGATACGCAGTATTTT. This rearrangement joins TRBV6-5 to TRBJ2-3, with TRBD1 matching over 7 bases. The CDR3 has 15 amino acids. V lost 3 bases, J lost 3 bases, and 6 bases stayed unmatched. Germline V gene lookup returns CDR1 MNHEY and CDR2 SVGAGI.

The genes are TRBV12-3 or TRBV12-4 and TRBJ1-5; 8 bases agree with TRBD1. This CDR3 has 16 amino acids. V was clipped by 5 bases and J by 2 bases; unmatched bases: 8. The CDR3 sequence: CASSTGQGRGNQPQHF. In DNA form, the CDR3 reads TGTGCCAGCAGTACTGGACAGGGACGGGGCAATCAGCCCCAGCATTTT.

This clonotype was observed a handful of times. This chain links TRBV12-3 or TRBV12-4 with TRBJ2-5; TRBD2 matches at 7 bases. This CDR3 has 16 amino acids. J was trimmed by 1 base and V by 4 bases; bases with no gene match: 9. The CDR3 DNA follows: TGTGCCAGCAGTTGGGGGAGGGGTTGGATCCAAGAGACCCAGTACTTC. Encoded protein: CASSWGRGWIQETQYF.

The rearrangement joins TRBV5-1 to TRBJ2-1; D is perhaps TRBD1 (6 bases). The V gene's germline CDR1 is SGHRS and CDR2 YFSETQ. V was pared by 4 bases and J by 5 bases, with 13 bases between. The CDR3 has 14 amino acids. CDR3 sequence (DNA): TGCGCCAGCAGCCCGGACAGCCCCGACAATGAGCAGTTCTTC. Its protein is CASSPDSPDNEQFF.

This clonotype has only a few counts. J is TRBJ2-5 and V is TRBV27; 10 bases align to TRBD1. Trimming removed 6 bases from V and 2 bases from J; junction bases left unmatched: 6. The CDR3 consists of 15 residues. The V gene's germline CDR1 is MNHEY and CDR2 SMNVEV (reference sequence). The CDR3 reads CASRRGQGIQETQYF. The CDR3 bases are TGTGCCAGCAGACGGGGACAGGGGATACAAGAGACCCAGTACTTC.

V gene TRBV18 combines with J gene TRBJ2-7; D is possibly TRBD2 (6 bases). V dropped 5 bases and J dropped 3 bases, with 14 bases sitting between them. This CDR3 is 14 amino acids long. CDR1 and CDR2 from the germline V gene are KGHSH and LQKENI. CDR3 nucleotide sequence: TGTGCCAGCTCAACCGCGGGGCTGTACTACGAGCAGTACTTC. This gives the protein CASSTAGLYYEQYF.

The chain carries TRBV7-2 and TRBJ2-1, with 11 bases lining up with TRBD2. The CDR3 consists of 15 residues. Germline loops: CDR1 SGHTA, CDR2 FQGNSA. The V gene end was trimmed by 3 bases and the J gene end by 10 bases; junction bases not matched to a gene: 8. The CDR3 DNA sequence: TGTGCCAGCAGCTTTGTCGGACTAGCGGGTGGCGAGCAGTTCTTC. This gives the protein CASSFVGLAGGEQFF.